This T cell receptor (beta chain) was sequenced during a study of memory B cells and T cells in multiple sclerosis. General study results and limits: Compartments had unequal clone-set sizes, affecting shared clonotype counts.

Details on this clone: Its antigen is currently unknown.

The CDR3 contains 16 residues. V lost 0 bases, J lost 3 bases, and 14 bases lay in between. Germline assignment: CDR1 SEHNR and CDR2 FQNEAQ (reference sequence). Stimulus-free culture yielded autoproliferating CFSE-dim and non-proliferating CFSE-high T cells, each sequenced separately. Replicate wells were pooled after more than 6 days of stimulus-free culture of roughly 5x10^7 CFSE-labeled PBMCs. PBMCs were labeled with 0.45 to 0.6 uM CFSE and cultured without exogenous stimuli. Sequencing was performed with immunoSEQ multiplex PCR; in TCRdb, only in-frame clones are kept and a portion is missing. The table has 32,000 or so clones, approximately 85% seen once.

V usage is TRBV7-9 and J usage is TRBJ1-1; D might be TRBD1 (6 bases). The sequence came from a human donor with multiple sclerosis. Material: PBMCs from blood kept in culture. CDR3 DNA sequence: TGTGCCAGCAGCTTAGCGTATGGGGAGGGGGACACTGAAGCTTTCTTT. Its protein is CASSLAYGEGDTEAFF.